The 8 T cell receptor beta chains given below trace back to one sample, sequenced in a study of shared clonotypes between healthy human individuals. The assay was immunoSEQ multiplex PCR, and TCRdb's table has in-frame clones only and misses some. The sample comprises some 2,000,000 clones, 90% to 96% of which are singletons, and 0.1% to 0.15% rests with the top ten. The sample taken for sequencing was naive CD4+ T cells sorted from blood. Subset defined: CD45RA+ positively selected. The receptors come from a man between 18 and 35 years old in good health.

The chain couples TRBV11-2 to TRBJ2-3, with TRBD1 identical over 7 bases. From germline, CDR1 is SGHAT and CDR2 FQNNGV. The CDR3 sequence is 15 residues long. J was trimmed by 4 bases and V by 5 bases; bases with no gene match: 9. CDR3 nucleotides: TGTGCCAGCAGCCTAGCCCGACAGGGATCAGATACGCAGTATTTT. Its protein product is CASSLARQGSDTQYF.

This clone was counted a few times. This specimen includes other DNA sequences encoding the same CDR3. V usage is TRBV18 and J usage is TRBJ1-5; D unclear. The V gene lost 2 bases and the J gene lost 0 bases, with 5 bases spanning the gap. The CDR3 extends over 14 amino acids. Germline V gives CDR1 KGHSH, CDR2 LQKENI. CDR3 in amino acids: CASSPGGSNQPQHF. In DNA form, the CDR3 reads TGTGCCAGCTCACCAGGCGGTAGCAATCAGCCCCAGCATTTT.

The chain combines TRBV5-4 with TRBJ2-7, with TRBD1 as a possible D gene (5 bases). The CDR3 loop spans 14 amino acids. The germline V gene encodes CDR1 SGHNT and CDR2 YYREEE (reference sequence). V was pared by 0 bases and J by 6 bases, with 13 bases between. The CDR3 spells CASSLGGRSSEQYF. CDR3 coding DNA: TGTGCCAGCAGCTTGGGGGGCCGGTCTAGCGAGCAGTACTTC.

The chain carries TRBV4-3 and TRBJ2-1; D perhaps matches TRBD2 (5 bases). This CDR3 spans 15 amino acids. Deletions cut 3 bases from V and 8 bases from J, with 17 bases between. Germline V lookup: CDR1 LGHNA, CDR2 YSLEER. CDR3: CASSQDASSSDEQFF. CDR3 DNA: TGCGCCAGCAGCCAGGATGCGTCTAGCAGCGATGAGCAGTTCTTC.

The V gene is TRBV4-1, the J gene TRBJ1-2; TRBD1 is a possible D gene (6 bases). The CDR3 totals 14 residues. Germline assignment: CDR1 MGHRA and CDR2 YSYEKL. Trimming took off 4 bases at V and 3 bases at J, with 12 bases between the two ends. The CDR3, as DNA: TGCGCCAGCAGCCGGGGTCCAGGGGACTATGGCTACACCTTC. It is translated as CASSRGPGDYGYTF.

The chain carries TRBV7-2 and TRBJ2-2; 7 nucleotides agree with TRBD1. Germline assignment: CDR1 SGHTA and CDR2 FQGNSA. The J segment lost 4 bases and the V segment lost 5 bases, leaving 10 bases of the junction unmatched. The CDR3 spans 16 residues. As DNA, the CDR3 is TGTGCCAGCAGCATCCTACAGGGGCTGGGCACCGGGGAGCTGTTTTTT. Translating it yields CASSILQGLGTGELFF.

The V call is TRBV7-6, the J call TRBJ2-7; 7 bases are shared with TRBD1. The V gene end was trimmed by 1 base and the J gene end by 5 bases; junction bases not matched to a gene: 8. CDR1 SGHVS and CDR2 FNYEAQ come from the germline V gene. This CDR3 has 15 residues. In DNA form, the CDR3 reads TGTGCCAGCAGCTTAGGACTGACAGGGCCGGACGAGCAGTACTTC. Translation: CASSLGLTGPDEQYF.

The gene calls are TRBV2 and TRBJ2-7; 8 nucleotides agree with TRBD2. Germline V gene data show CDR1 as SNHLY and CDR2 as FYNNEI. This CDR3 has 15 amino acids. Unmatched junction bases numbered 14, after V lost 9 bases and J lost 4 bases. CDR3 DNA sequence: TGTGCCAGAAGGCGGCGGGAGGAAAATCCTTACGAGCAGTACTTC. It is translated as CARRRREENPYEQYF.